What follows is one T cell receptor (beta chain) and its context. Its antigen is not identified. This sample stems from a study of siplizumab effects on memory and regulatory T cells. Study observations and caveats: No more than a minor fraction of alloreactive clones could be traced back to unstimulated subsets. Naive or memory phenotype was unassignable for roughly 80-97% of proliferating CD4+ or CD8+ clones. No functional test confirmed suppression by proliferating siplizumab-culture Tregs. Fewer alloreactive sequences mapped to unstimulated CD4+ memory cells under siplizumab.

The V and J ends lost 4 bases and 3 bases, in that order; junction bases with no gene match: 9. Looked up from germline, CDR1 is SGDLS and CDR2 is YYNGEE. The CDR3 has 15 residues. Assay used: immunoSEQ multiplex PCR; TCRdb lists only in-frame clones, some missing. In the table there are tens of thousands of clones, over 85% of which are singletons. This clonotype was obtained from a human donor in good health. This chain joins TRBV9 and TRBJ2-7, with 8 bases identical to TRBD1. The source material was CD8+ T cells sorted from blood. The CDR3 sequence: CASSPTTGVGYEQYF. For the CDR3, the DNA is TGTGCCAGCAGCCCCACGACAGGGGTAGGCTACGAGCAGTACTTC. The variable domain in full, with the rest retrieved from reference TRBV9 and TRBJ2-7, is DSGVTQTPKHLITATGQRVTLRCSPRSGDLSVYWYQQSLDQGLQFLIQYYNGEERAKGNILERFSAQQFPDLHSELNLSSLELGDSALYFCASSPTTGVGYEQYFGPGTRLTVT.